Listed here is a single TCR beta chain. This entry belongs to a study of human T cells and chemical hapten exposure. TCRdb reprocessed the RACE reads with MiXCR, giving one entry per CDR3 protein. Among around 340,000 distinct CDR3 sequences listed, approximately 6.9% were seen once. Regarding time point: patch test 1, 2 weeks after DPC sensitization. The treatment: therapeutic diphenylcyclopropenone sensitization with weekly scalp DPC. The study drew its donors from alopecia patients who were 18 to 70 years old and suitable for DPC. The sequence derives from a woman between 18 and 29 years old with alopecia areata. Some clones in this sample may be carry-over from other donors' samples. This specimen was whole blood, taken in connection with sensitization to the hapten diphenylcyclopropenone (DPC).

The CDR3 sequence is CASSVRQGRYEQYF. In DNA, the CDR3 is TGTGCCAGCAGCGTTCGACAGGGGCGCTACGAGCAGTACTTC. The chain recombines TRBV4-2 with TRBJ2-7, with 8 nucleotides matching TRBD1. With 5 bases clipped from V and 3 bases from J, the junction kept 6 bases outside the gene matches. Germline V CDR1 and CDR2: LGHNA, YNFKEQ. CDR3 length equals 14 residues.